This T cell receptor beta chain was obtained from a study of Tregs in tolerant kidney transplant recipients (dated by TCRdb to 2018 to 2020). Concerning the study at large: Transplants used related donors with nonmyeloablative bone marrow transplantation; mixed chimerism was transient in the human trials. Before combined kidney and bone marrow transplantation, this study identified donor-specific regulatory T cells using TCRbeta sequencing and then followed those same cells after transplant.

On this clone itself: Its antigen specificity is not known. Base qualities are missing; no much larger clone stands one base away.

Results and caveats for the whole study, not just this receptor: Biological reproducibility was not examined directly, but technical replication error appeared to be minimal. Because the study included only a small number of patients, the results must be confirmed in larger populations and under other immunosuppression protocols. The most biologically relevant and donor-specific TCRbeta repertoire appeared to be identified by expanding Tregs with activated donor B cells. For some patients, the PCR primers changed as time went on, which meant samples from those patients could not be compared with one another at the nucleotide level. In tolerant patients, donor-specific Tregs expanded more than Tregs overall, which suggests antigen-driven rather than nonspecific expansion.

The meaning of the sample's time point label: blood sample drawn before combined kidney and bone marrow transplant. Thawed PBMCs were FACS-sorted into unstimulated Tregs (CD4+CD25+CD127-), CD4+ non-Tregs (CD4+CD25-), CD4 cells and CD8 cells. Prior to Treg sorting, thawed PBMCs were rested overnight with 200 IU/ml IL-2 at 37 degrees C. 4 combined kidney and bone marrow transplant recipients from the ITN036ST trial were included as patients, and samples were available only from these trial subjects. Healthy control blood was processed to PBMCs with a Ficoll density gradient and then cryopreserved, whereas patient PBMCs were collected both before and after transplant. Genomic DNA was extracted from sorted cells with the QIAGEN DNeasy Blood and Tissue Kit for TCRbeta CDR3 sequencing. High-throughput TCRbeta CDR3 sequencing, which included PCR amplification with bias correction and internal controls, was done commercially through immunoSEQ. Per the source publication's procedure: A unique productive TCRbeta sequence was defined by the CDR3 nucleotide sequence when primers matched, and otherwise by the CDR3 amino acid sequence together with the Vbeta and Jbeta genes. Sorting error was corrected by removing sequences shared between sorted populations at a frequency ratio of 2:1 or less, and the remaining shared sequences were assigned to the higher population. Donor-reactive sequences were defined as at least 5-fold expanded in CFSE-low cells versus unstimulated cells, with frequency of at least 0.01% in CFSE-low cells. Jensen-Shannon divergence, calculated on the top 100 TCRbeta sequences ranked by frequency, was used to quantify repertoire divergence. For samples with multiple sequencing runs, sorting error was corrected in each run separately before the runs were combined. TCRdb took this table from immuneACCESS and kept in-frame rearrangements with V and J called. Such tables lack part of the clones; where checked against another copy, unresolved V genes explain under half of the gap, and the rest is unexplained. V and J calls plus clone size are reproduced from that table; the DNA served to infer D and trimming. This sample holds approximately 60,000 clones; 95% to 98% were observed only once. 0.34% of the sample rests with the top ten.

The source of this sequence is a human donor who received a combined kidney and bone marrow transplant. The material sequenced was Tregs from blood, taken before the transplant.

The CDR3 corresponds to CASSLPNQPQHF. Read as DNA, the sequence is TGTGCCAGCAGCCTTCCGAATCAGCCCCAGCATTTT. The chain is assembled from TRBV5-4 and TRBJ1-5; the D gene identity is not certain. The germline V gene (reference sequence) gives CDR1 as SGHNT and CDR2 as YYREEE. V drops 4 bases and J drops 4 bases, leaving 6 bases in between. From the cysteine up to the phenylalanine, the CDR3 has a length of 12 residues. Only the CDR3 DNA is retained, 36 bases long and in frame from the first base.